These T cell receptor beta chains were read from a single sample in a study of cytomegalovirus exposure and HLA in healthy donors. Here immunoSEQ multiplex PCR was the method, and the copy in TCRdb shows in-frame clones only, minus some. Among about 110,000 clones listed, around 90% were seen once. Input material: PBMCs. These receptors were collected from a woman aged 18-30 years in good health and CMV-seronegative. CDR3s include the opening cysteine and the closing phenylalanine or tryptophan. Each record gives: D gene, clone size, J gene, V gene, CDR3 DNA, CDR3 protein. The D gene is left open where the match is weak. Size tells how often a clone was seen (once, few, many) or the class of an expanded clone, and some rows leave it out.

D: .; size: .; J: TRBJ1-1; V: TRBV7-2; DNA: TGTGCCAGCAGCCCAAACCGGTTGGACACTGAAGCTTTCTTT; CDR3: CASSPNRLDTEAFF
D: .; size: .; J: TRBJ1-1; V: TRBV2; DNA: TGTGCCAGCAGCCCCATGACTGAAGCTTTCTTT; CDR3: CASSPMTEAFF
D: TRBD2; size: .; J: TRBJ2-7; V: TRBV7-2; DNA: TGTGCCAGCAGCTTAGAAGGCCTAGCGGGGGACGAGCAGTACTTC; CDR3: CASSLEGLAGDEQYF
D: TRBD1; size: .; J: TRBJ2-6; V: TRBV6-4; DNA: TGTGCCAGCTCACAGGGGGCCCCAAGCTCTGGGGCCAACGTCCTGACTTTC; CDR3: CASSQGAPSSGANVLTF
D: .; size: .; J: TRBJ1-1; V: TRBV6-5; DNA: TGTGCCAGCAGTTACGGACAGTCTGAAGCTTTCTTT; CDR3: CASSYGQSEAFF
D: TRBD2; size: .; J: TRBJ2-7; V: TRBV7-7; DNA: TGTGCTAGCAGCTTAGATTCTAGCGGGAGTGCCGAGCAGTACTTC; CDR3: CASSLDSSGSAEQYF
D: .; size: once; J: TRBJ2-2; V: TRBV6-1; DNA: TGTGCCAGCTGGGGGCACACCGGGGAGCTGTTTTTT; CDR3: CASWGHTGELFF
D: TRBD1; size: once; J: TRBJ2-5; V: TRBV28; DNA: TGTGCCAGCAGCCTGACAGGGGCCCAAGAGACCCAGTACTTC; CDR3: CASSLTGAQETQYF
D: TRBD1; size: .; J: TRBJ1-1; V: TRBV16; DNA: TGTGCCAGCAGCCAATCTAGGACAGGGTTTACTGAAGCTTTCTTT; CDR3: CASSQSRTGFTEAFF
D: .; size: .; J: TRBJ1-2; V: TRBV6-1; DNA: TGTGCCAGCAGTGACGTACAGGGATATGGCTACACCTTC; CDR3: CASSDVQGYGYTF
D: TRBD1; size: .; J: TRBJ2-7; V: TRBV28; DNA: TGTGCCAGCGAGGACAGGGCTTCCTACGAGCAGTACTTC; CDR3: CASEDRASYEQYF
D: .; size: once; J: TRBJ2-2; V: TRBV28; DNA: TGTGCCAGCAGGGCCCCGCCGGAGGGAACCGGGGAGCTGTTTTTT; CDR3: CASRAPPEGTGELFF
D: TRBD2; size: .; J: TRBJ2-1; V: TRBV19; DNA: TGTGCCAGTAGTATGGGACTACCATACAATGAGCAGTTCTTC; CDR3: CASSMGLPYNEQFF
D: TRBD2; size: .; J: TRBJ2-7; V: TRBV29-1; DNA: TGCAGCGTAGAAACCGGGACTAGCGGGAGTCGGGAGCAGTACTTC; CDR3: CSVETGTSGSREQYF
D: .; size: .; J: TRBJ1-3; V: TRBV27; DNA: TGTGCCAGCAGTTTAAGCCCCGCCGCCCCCTCTGGAAACACCATATATTTT; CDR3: CASSLSPAAPSGNTIYF
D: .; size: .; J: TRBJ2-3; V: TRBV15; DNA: TGTGCCACCAGCAGAGCGTCTAGCACAGATACGCAGTATTTT; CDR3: CATSRASSTDTQYF
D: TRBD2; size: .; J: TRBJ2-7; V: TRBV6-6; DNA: TGTGCCAGCAGTTACGAGACTAGCACGCACGAGCAGTACTTC; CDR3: CASSYETSTHEQYF
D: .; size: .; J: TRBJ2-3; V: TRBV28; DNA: TGTGCCAGCACACAGGGCTGGGCAGATACGCAGTATTTT; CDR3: CASTQGWADTQYF
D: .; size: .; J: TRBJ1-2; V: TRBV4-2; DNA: TGTGCCAGCAGCCAAGGCACAGGAGATGGCTACACCTTC; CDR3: CASSQGTGDGYTF
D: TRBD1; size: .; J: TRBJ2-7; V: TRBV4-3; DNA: TGCGCCAGCAGCCAAGAAGGGGGGACAGGATACTACGAGCAGTACTTC; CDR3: CASSQEGGTGYYEQYF
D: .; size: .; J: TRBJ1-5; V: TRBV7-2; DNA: TGTGCCAGCAGCTTAGCGGCGGGTAATGGCAATCAGCCCCAGCATTTT; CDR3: CASSLAAGNGNQPQHF
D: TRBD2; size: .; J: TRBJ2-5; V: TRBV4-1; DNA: TGCGCCAGCAGCTACGGCACCGGGACTAGTGGAGAGACCCAGTACTTC; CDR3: CASSYGTGTSGETQYF
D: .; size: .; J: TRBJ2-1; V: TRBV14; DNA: TGTGCCAGCAGCCAAGACTCCGGGAGCACCTACAATGAGCAGTTCTTC; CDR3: CASSQDSGSTYNEQFF
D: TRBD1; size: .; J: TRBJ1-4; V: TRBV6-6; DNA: TGTGCCAGCAGTCCGACAGGGGAGGGTGGGGAAAAACTGTTTTTT; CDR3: CASSPTGEGGEKLFF
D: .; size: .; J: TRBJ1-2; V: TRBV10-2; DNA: TGCGCCAGCAGTGGTGACTCGGCCGGCTACACCTTC; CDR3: CASSGDSAGYTF
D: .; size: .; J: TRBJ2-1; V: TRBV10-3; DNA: TGTGCCATCAAGGAGAGCGTCTCTCACAATGAGCAGTTCTTC; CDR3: CAIKESVSHNEQFF
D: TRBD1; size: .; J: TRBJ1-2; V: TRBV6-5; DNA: TGTGCCATCAGACGATACAGGGGCAGAGACTATGGCTACACCTTC; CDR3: CAIRRYRGRDYGYTF
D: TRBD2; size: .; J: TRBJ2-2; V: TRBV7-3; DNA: TGTGCCAGCAGCTTAAGGGCTAGCGGGAGGGACTCTACCGGGGAGCTGTTTTTT; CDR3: CASSLRASGRDSTGELFF
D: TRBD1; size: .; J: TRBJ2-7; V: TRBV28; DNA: TGTGCCAGCAGTGGAGGGGGGACAGGGGAAAGAGGCGAGCAGTACTTC; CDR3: CASSGGGTGERGEQYF
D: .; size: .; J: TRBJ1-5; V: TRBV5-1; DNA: TGCGCCAGCAGCCCGGAGGACGGACGCAATCAGCCCCAGCATTTT; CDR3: CASSPEDGRNQPQHF
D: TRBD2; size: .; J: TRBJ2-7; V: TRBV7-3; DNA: TGTGCCAGCAGCTTAACCGCGGGAGGGTTCTCTGAGCAGTACTTC; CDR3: CASSLTAGGFSEQYF
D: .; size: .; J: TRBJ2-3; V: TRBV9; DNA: TGTGCCAGCAGCGTGATCAGTCCAGATACGCAGTATTTT; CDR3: CASSVISPDTQYF
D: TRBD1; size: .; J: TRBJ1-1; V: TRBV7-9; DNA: TGTGCCAGCAGCTCTGGGACAGGGCTCACTGAAGCTTTCTTT; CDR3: CASSSGTGLTEAFF
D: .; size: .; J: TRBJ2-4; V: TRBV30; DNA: TGTGCCTGGAGCCAAGGCCGAGGATCCGAAAACATTCAGTACTTC; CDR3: CAWSQGRGSENIQYF
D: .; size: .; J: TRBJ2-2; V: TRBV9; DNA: TGTGCCAGCAGGCCAGGGGGAGGCACCACCGGGGAGCTGTTTTTT; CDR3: CASRPGGGTTGELFF
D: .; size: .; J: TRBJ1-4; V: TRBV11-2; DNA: TGTGCCAGCAGCCGCTCATTGGGGGGTGAGGAAAAACTGTTTTTT; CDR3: CASSRSLGGEEKLFF
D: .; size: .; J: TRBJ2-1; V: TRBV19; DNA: TGTGCCAGTAGGTTTCGACAGGACAGCTCCTACAATGAGCAGTTCTTC; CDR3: CASRFRQDSSYNEQFF
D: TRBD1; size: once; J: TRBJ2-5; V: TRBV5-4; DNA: TGTGCCAGCAGCTTGAAAGGAACAGGGGTTCGAGAGACCCAGTACTTC; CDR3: CASSLKGTGVRETQYF
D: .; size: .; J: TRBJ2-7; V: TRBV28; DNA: TGTGCCAGCTTGGCGGACAGAAACTCCTACGAGCAGTACTTC; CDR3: CASLADRNSYEQYF